Listed here is a single T cell receptor (beta chain). The antigen it binds to is not known. Qualities for individual bases were not recorded, and no much larger clone is one base off. These data are taken from a study of blood T cell repertoires in COVID-19 (TCRdb year 2020). With respect to the entire study: Collaborator samples came from the United States, Italy and Spain and covered acute and convalescent phases of COVID-19. The prospective study material was composed of cDNA or gDNA derived from T cells, B-cell-depleted T cells, or PBMCs. Subjects who had been exposed to COVID-19, were actively infected with it, or had recovered from it provided the deeply sampled blood TCRbeta repertoires that made up the dataset. The repertoires were made available in a free public database intended to serve as a resource for research on the immune response to SARS-CoV-2. Samples came from the ongoing ImmuneRACE study (first 160 participants) plus 1,254 subjects from 6 global collaborators. Nearly every sample came with metadata listing a de-identified subject ID, COVID-19 status, age in years and sex. Where available, HLA class I and class II types were obtained from metadata supplied by the sample provider rather than from assay-based typing. Overall study results and their limits: How much clinical and demographic metadata was included differed by source and by participant, and the metadata was provided uncurated.

The immunoSEQ Assay, a bias-controlled multiplex PCR, was used to amplify TCRbeta CDR3 regions from genomic DNA. The source study handled its data this way. Within the assay, amplification of reference gene primers was used to estimate how many nucleated cells each sample contained. Sequence reads were collapsed and filtered to measure the absolute abundance of every unique TCRbeta CDR3 rearrangement. For each sample, productive Simpson clonality was calculated as the square root of Simpson's diversity index across productive rearrangements. What TCRdb holds here is the immuneACCESS table cut down to in-frame rearrangements. Part of the clones is not present; checked against another copy, under half of the missing clones reflect an unresolved V gene, and the others are unexplained. The DNA was the basis for D and trimming; V, J and clone size are from that table. The sample profile shows 200,000 to 300,000 clones; 75% to 90% of them were found once. 9.5% to 15% of the sample lies in the top ten.

Collaborating institutions collected whole blood in K2EDTA tubes following their own protocols. Collaborator samples were shipped for TCRbeta analysis as frozen whole blood, isolated PBMCs, or DNA extracted from either sample type. The CDR3, cysteine through phenylalanine, is 14 amino acids long. Here the CDR3 DNA is all that survives: 42 bases in frame from base 1. Taken from the germline V gene, the CDR1 and CDR2 loops are ENHRY and SYGVKD. V is pared back by 5 bases and J by 5 bases, with 14 bases lying between the germline termini. The sequenced sample was peripheral blood. This TCR derives from a woman aged 60-75 years with active or convalescent COVID-19. The chain is assembled from TRBV10-3 and TRBJ2-3; a weak D assignment points to TRBD1 (7 bases agree). The CDR3 region reads CAISKDQGGDTQYF. The nucleotide sequence reads TGTGCCATCAGTAAAGACCAGGGGGGAGATACGCAGTATTTT.